These 18 T cell receptor beta chains share one sample of origin, sequenced in a study of CD8+CD57+ T cells in acquired aplastic anemia listed by TCRdb under 2018. The sample was run on an Illumina HiSeq 2000. TCR beta VDJ combination and CDR3 sequence profiling used genomic DNA as the template. TCRdb handled the public reads itself, with Q25 trimming in fastp and clone calling in MiXCR, and kept productive beta chains. Rows with one shared CDR3 protein collapse into an entry with the most common genes and DNA. In all, the sample holds fewer than 85,000 distinct CDR3 sequences, and about three quarters of those were seen once. Roughly 80% of the sample belongs to the ten largest clones. The patients picked for sequencing were ones in whom flow cytometry had shown an expansion of CD8+CD57+ cells. Material: sorted CD4+, CD8+, or CD8+CD57+ T cells (not recorded which) from PBMCs. The receptor set was obtained from a human donor with aplastic anemia.

The rearrangement uses TRBV2 and TRBJ2-5; 7 nucleotides line up with TRBD2. Per germline, CDR1 SNHLY and CDR2 FYNNEI. Trimming at V came to 6 bases and at J to 0 bases, leaving 10 bases not matched to a gene. CDR3 length equals 16 residues. In DNA form, the CDR3 reads TGTGCCAGCAGGCCGGCGGGAGCGGGGAACCAAGAGACCCAGTACTTC. Protein sequence: CASRPAGAGNQETQYF.

This clonotype was found many times. At one end, the junction sequence differs from germline, possibly due to a read error. This chain links TRBV20-1 with TRBJ2-3; 14 bases are a match to TRBD2. Germline CDR1 and CDR2: DFQATT and SNEGSKA (reference sequence). The CDR3 length is 15 residues. The CDR3 here is CSARGTSGRADTQYF. In nucleotides, the CDR3 is TGCAGTGCAAGAGGGACTAGCGGGAGAGCAGATACGCAGTATTTT.

The chain recombines TRBV2 with TRBJ1-6, with D hard to call. V lost 6 bases and J lost 6, with 9 bases in between. CDR1 is SNHLY and CDR2 is FYNNEI in the germline V gene. The CDR3 totals 13 residues. CDR3 in amino acids: CASRGNFNSPLHF. CDR3 in DNA: TGTGCCAGCAGGGGGAACTTTAATTCACCCCTCCACTTT.

CDR3 coding DNA: TGTGCCAGCAGCGATAGAGGACAGTCGGAGGGCTACACCTTC. Translation: CASSDRGQSEGYTF. The chain is built from TRBV9 and TRBJ1-2; TRBD1 is a possible D gene (6 bases). The germline V gene has CDR1 SGDLS and CDR2 YYNGEE. The CDR3 has 14 residues. With 3 bases removed from V and 8 bases from J, the gap between germline ends came to 17 bases.

The chain has TRBV7-3 and TRBJ2-7, with 7 nucleotides matching TRBD1. V gave up 5 bases and J gave up 0 bases; unmatched junction bases: 4. CDR1 SGHTA and CDR2 FQGTGA come from the germline V gene. The CDR3 extends over 14 amino acids. The CDR3 bases are TGTGCCAGCAGCCCAGGGACAGTCTCCTACGAGCAGTACTTC. It specifies CASSPGTVSYEQYF.

This clonotype has more than one count but fewer than ten. The rearrangement uses TRBV2 and TRBJ1-6; a possible D gene is TRBD1 (5 bases). V was shortened by 6 bases and J by 10 bases, with 19 bases between the two germline ends. The CDR3 covers 15 residues. CDR1 and CDR2 from the germline V gene are SNHLY and FYNNEI. Written as DNA, the CDR3 is TGTGCCAGCAGCTTGGACACTCATAAGGGATCACCCCTCCACTTT. This codes for CASSLDTHKGSPLHF. Supplemented by reference TRBV2 and TRBJ1-6, the full variable domain reads EPEVTQTPSHQVTQMGQEVILRCVPISNHLYFYWYRQILGQKVEFLVSFYNNEISEKSEIFDDQFSVERPDGSNFTLKIRSTKLEDSAMYFCASSLDTHKGSPLHFGNGTRLTVT.

In this sample, this clonotype turned up once. The conserved phenylalanine or tryptophan is not found at the CDR3 terminus, so this likely reflects a read error. The V and J genes are TRBV7-3 and TRBJ1-1; no firm D call. CDR1 is SGHTA, CDR2 FQGTGA, per germline. Trimming left V 5 bases short and J 5 bases short, with 15 bases between. This CDR3 has 14 residues. CDR3 DNA sequence: TGTGCCAGCAGCCTAGCGGGGTCGGGAACTGAAGCTTTCGTT. It is translated as CASSLAGSGTEAFV.

To note about this clonotype: The conserved closing phenylalanine or tryptophan is absent in this CDR3, likely reflecting a read error. The V gene is TRBV10-3, the J gene TRBJ1-2, with no clear D. Trimming took 8 bases from V and 4 from J, leaving 17 bases between them. The CDR3 totals 14 residues. In germline, CDR1 is ENHRY, CDR2 SYGVKD. The CDR3 protein is CAIGASAESYGYTL. In DNA form, the CDR3 reads TGTGCCATCGGTGCCTCAGCCGAATCCTATGGCTACACCCTC.

V usage is TRBV7-9 and J usage is TRBJ2-5; D not resolved. CDR3 length: 16 residues. Germline V gene lookup returns CDR1 SEHNR and CDR2 FQNEAQ (reference sequence). V lost 6 bases and J lost 2, with 19 bases in between. Here the CDR3 reads CASSYTAGQNQETQYF. DNA of the CDR3: TGTGCCAGCAGTTACACGGCAGGCCAGAATCAAGAGACCCAGTACTTC. Full variable domain (outside the CDR3, taken from reference TRBV7-9 and TRBJ2-5): DTGVSQNPRHKITKRGQNVTFRCDPISEHNRLYWYRQTLGQGPEFLTYFQNEAQLEKSRLLSDRFSAERPKGSFSTLEIQRTEQGDSAMYLCASSYTAGQNQETQYFGPGTRLLVL.

The CDR3: CASSPGEGNTGELFF. The CDR3, as DNA: TGTGCCAGCAGCCCTGGAGAGGGAAACACCGGGGAGCTGTTTTTT. The chain employs TRBV5-4 and TRBJ2-2, with a weak D call TRBD2 (5 bases). The CDR3 loop spans 15 amino acids. Germline V gives CDR1 SGHNT, CDR2 YYREEE (reference sequence). Trimming took off 4 bases at V and 2 bases at J, with 12 bases between the two ends.

This rearrangement joins TRBV2 to TRBJ2-1; 9 positions match TRBD1. The CDR3 sequence is 15 residues long. Germline assignment: CDR1 SNHLY and CDR2 FYNNEI. With V trimmed by 7 bases and J by 9 bases, 13 bases remained unmatched. The CDR3 sequence: CASNGQGWGVGEQFF. In DNA, the CDR3 is TGTGCCAGCAATGGACAGGGGTGGGGTGTCGGTGAGCAGTTCTTC.

In the case of this clonotype: One junction end does not reproduce the germline sequence, and a read error may be involved. This chain connects TRBV7-9 to TRBJ2-7; 8 bases align to TRBD1. This CDR3 is built from 13 residues. From germline, CDR1 is SEHNR and CDR2 FQNEAQ (reference sequence). This chain's CDR3 is CASSPRTGTEQYF. The CDR3 DNA reads as TGCGCCAGCAGCCCCCGGACAGGGACCGAGCAGTACTTC.

The chain uses TRBV2 and TRBJ2-5; TRBD2 aligns across 7 bases. The germline CDR1 and CDR2 sequences are SNHLY and FYNNEI. The CDR3 contains 14 residues. V lost 3 bases, J lost 2 bases, and 3 bases stayed unmatched. CDR3 amino acids: CASSDTSEQETQYF. CDR3 DNA: TGTGCCAGCAGTGACACTAGCGAGCAAGAGACCCAGTACTTC.

Concerning this clonotype: The junction shows a germline mismatch at one end, possibly a read error. The chain combines TRBV10-3 with TRBJ2-5; 8 nucleotides line up with TRBD1. The length of the CDR3 is 15 residues. Per the germline V gene, CDR1 is ENHRY and CDR2 is SYGVKD. In DNA form, the CDR3 reads TGTGCCATCGGTGAGGGGCAGGGGGCACGGGAGACCCAGTACTTC. Protein sequence: CAIGEGQGARETQYF.

The chain recombines TRBV7-9 with TRBJ1-1; D is uncertain. The CDR3 spans 11 residues. CDR1 is SEHNR, CDR2 FQNEAQ, per germline (reference sequence). The V and J ends lost 3 bases and 7 bases respectively, with 6 bases between them. This chain's CDR3 is CASSLRSEAFF. In nucleotides, the CDR3 is TGTGCCAGCAGCTTGCGTAGTGAAGCTTTCTTT.

This clonotype is medium-sized within its sample. V usage is TRBV20-1 and J usage is TRBJ2-7; D gene ambiguous. V was cut by 7 bases and J by 3 bases, with 13 bases left in between. CDR1 DFQATT and CDR2 SNEGSKA come from the germline V gene (reference sequence). The CDR3 sequence is 12 residues long. The CDR3 loop reads CSVIVNDYEQYF. CDR3 bases: TGCAGTGTGATCGTTAACGACTACGAGCAGTACTTC.

The chain carries TRBV2 and TRBJ2-1; 10 bases fit TRBD2. V dropped 5 bases and J dropped 7; count of bases not matched to a gene: 8. The germline CDR1 and CDR2 sequences are SNHLY and FYNNEI. This CDR3 region has 15 residues. CDR3 coding DNA: TGTGCCAGCAGTCACAGTAGCGGGGGGCAGAATGAGCAGTTCTTC. Protein sequence: CASSHSSGGQNEQFF.

This chain links TRBV10-3 with TRBJ2-1; 14 bases map to TRBD2. The CDR3 has 15 amino acids. In germline, CDR1 is ENHRY, CDR2 SYGVKD. V trimming: 7 bases; J trimming: 8 bases; junction bases outside the gene matches: 7. The CDR3 protein is CAIKGTSGRVDEQFF. DNA for the CDR3: TGTGCCATCAAGGGGACTAGCGGGAGAGTGGATGAGCAGTTCTTC.